This T cell receptor beta chain was sequenced for a study of T-cell memory formation after mild COVID-19. About the study: The study found TCR clusters largely donor specific.

This clonotype was seen more than once but under ten times. A 5'RACE reaction primed in the constant segment made cDNA libraries of TCR alpha and TCR beta, and these carried sample barcodes and UMIs. MiXCR, run by TCRdb on the 5' RACE reads, gives a single entry per CDR3 protein. The profile shows 300,000 to 400,000 distinct CDR3 sequences, 13% to 15% of them singletons. V dropped 6 bases and J dropped 1 base, with 9 bases sitting between them. Germline V lookup: CDR1 MNHNY, CDR2 SVGAGI (reference sequence). The CDR3 covers 13 residues. This TCR derives from a man between 18 and 29 years old who had mild COVID-19 (a few samples of this study predate the infection). Cell type and time point are not known. Source material: PBMCs or a T cell subset sorted from them (not recorded which). The chain uses TRBV6-6 and TRBJ1-1; D is ambiguous. As DNA, the CDR3 is TGTGCCAGCAGCCTAGACGCGAACACTGAAGCTTTCTTT. It codes for CASSLDANTEAFF.